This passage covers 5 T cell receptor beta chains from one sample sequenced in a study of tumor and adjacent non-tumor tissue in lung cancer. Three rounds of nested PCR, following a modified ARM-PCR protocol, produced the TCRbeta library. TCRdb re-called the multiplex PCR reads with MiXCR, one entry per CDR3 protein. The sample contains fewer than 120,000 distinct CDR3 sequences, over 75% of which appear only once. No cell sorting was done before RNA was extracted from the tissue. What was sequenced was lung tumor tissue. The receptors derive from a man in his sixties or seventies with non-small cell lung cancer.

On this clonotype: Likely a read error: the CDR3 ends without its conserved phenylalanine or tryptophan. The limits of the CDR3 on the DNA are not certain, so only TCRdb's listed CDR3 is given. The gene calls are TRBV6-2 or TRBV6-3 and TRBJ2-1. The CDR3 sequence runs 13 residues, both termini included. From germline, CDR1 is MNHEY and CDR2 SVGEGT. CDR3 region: CANNRGGYNEQLS.

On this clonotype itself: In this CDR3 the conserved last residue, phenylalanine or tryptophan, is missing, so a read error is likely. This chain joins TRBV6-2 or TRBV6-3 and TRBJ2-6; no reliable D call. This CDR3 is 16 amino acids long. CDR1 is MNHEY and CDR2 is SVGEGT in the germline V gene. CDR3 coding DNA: TGTGCCAGCACTTACTCGGGCGGCTCTGGGGCCAACGTCCTGACTTTA. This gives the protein CASTYSGGSGANVLTL.

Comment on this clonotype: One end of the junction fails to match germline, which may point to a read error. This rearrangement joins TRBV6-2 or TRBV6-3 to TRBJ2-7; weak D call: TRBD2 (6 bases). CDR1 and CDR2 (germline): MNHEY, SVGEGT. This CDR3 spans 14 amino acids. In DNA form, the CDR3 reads TGTGCCAGCGGTGTGGGACTCCGAGCCTACGTGCAGTACTTC. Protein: CASGVGLRAYVQYF.

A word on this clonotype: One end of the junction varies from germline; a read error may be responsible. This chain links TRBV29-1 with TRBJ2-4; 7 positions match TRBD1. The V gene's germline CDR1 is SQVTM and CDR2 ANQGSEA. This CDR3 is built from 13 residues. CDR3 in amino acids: CSVAGQVKNIQCF. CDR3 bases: TGCAGCGTTGCTGGACAGGTTAAAAACATTCAATGCTTC.

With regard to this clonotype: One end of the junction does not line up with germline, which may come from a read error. The CDR3 DNA is TGTGCCAGTAGTTACCCGGGGGCGGGCTATGGCTACACCTTC. This encodes CASSYPGAGYGYTF. V gene TRBV6-5 combines with J gene TRBJ1-2, with D maybe TRBD1 (6 bases). The CDR3 loop spans 14 amino acids. CDR1 and CDR2 from the germline V gene are MNHEY and SVGAGI.